This T cell receptor (beta chain) was identified during a study of blood T cell repertoires in COVID-19. The CDR3 extends over 11 amino acids. Comment on this clone: Sequence at one end of the junction differs from germline and may be a read error.

The protocol was immunoSEQ multiplex PCR, while the TCRdb copy is restricted to in-frame clones and leaves out a portion. Of 100,000 or so clones in the sample, around 84% were seen once. Input material: peripheral blood. The chain recombines TRBV12-3 or TRBV12-4 with TRBJ1-3; D is uncertain. The receptor was derived from a human donor in a cohort sampled during active COVID-19. CDR3 protein: CASSLRVPTHF. The DNA of the CDR3 is TGTGCCAGCAGTTTGAGGGTCCCAACCCATTTT.